Detailed here is one T cell receptor (beta chain). The germline gives CDR1 SGHRS, CDR2 YFSETQ. J was trimmed by 4 bases and V by 6 bases; bases with no gene match: 4. The CDR3 contains 14 residues. The record originates from a study of blood T cell repertoires in COVID-19. Study context: Sample material is recorded as cDNA or gDNA derived from T cells, B-cell-depleted T cells, or PBMCs.

Profiled with immunoSEQ multiplex PCR; TCRdb holds only in-frame clones, not every one. The sample yields about 160,000 clones, 90% seen once. The chain links TRBV5-1 to TRBJ2-1, with 10 bases matching TRBD1. The sample was peripheral blood. The TCR sequence derives from a man aged 55 to 70 with active or convalescent COVID-19. CDR3 sequence reads: CASIRTGGYNEQFF. The CDR3 nucleotides read TGCGCCAGCATCCGGACAGGGGGTTACAATGAGCAGTTCTTC. Looking up the rest from reference TRBV5-1 and TRBJ2-1 gives the full variable domain: KAGVTQTPRYLIKTRGQQVTLSCSPISGHRSVSWYQQTPGQGLQFLFEYFSETQRNKGNFPGRFSGRQFSNSRSEMNVSTLELGDSALYLCASIRTGGYNEQFFGPGTRLTVL.